This is a list of T cell receptor beta chains from one sample in a study of shared clonotypes between healthy human individuals. The method was immunoSEQ multiplex PCR; TCRdb's version includes in-frame clones alone and lacks a portion of them. The repertoire holds more than 1 million clones, approximately 78% seen once, with roughly 0.56% in the top ten. What was sequenced was memory CD4+ T cells from PBMCs. These receptors came from a man between 18 and 35 years old in good health. Some clones in this sample may be carry-over from other donors' samples. CDR3s leave out the opening cysteine and the closing phenylalanine or tryptophan.

v_gene: TRBV9; j_gene: TRBJ1-2; CDR3aa: ASSPRSGNYYGYT
v_gene: TRBV5-4; j_gene: TRBJ2-3; CDR3aa: ASSLGDTDTQY
v_gene: TRBV10-2; j_gene: TRBJ2-7; CDR3aa: ASTLLAGAYEQY
v_gene: TRBV27; j_gene: TRBJ2-7; CDR3aa: ASSLKGFNEQY
v_gene: TRBV27; j_gene: TRBJ2-7; CDR3aa: ASSLAGVAYEQY
v_gene: TRBV29-1; j_gene: TRBJ1-5; CDR3aa: SVVTDSNQPQH
v_gene: TRBV4-3; j_gene: TRBJ2-3; CDR3aa: ASSQGGGWADTQY
v_gene: TRBV19; j_gene: TRBJ2-2; CDR3aa: ASSKTQGSGELF
v_gene: TRBV18; j_gene: TRBJ1-5; CDR3aa: ASSPPPIRGLGGQPQH
v_gene: TRBV18; j_gene: TRBJ2-1; CDR3aa: ASSPNGGGFVYGQF
v_gene: TRBV7-3; j_gene: TRBJ2-1; CDR3aa: ASSLRAGGGYNEQF
v_gene: TRBV18; j_gene: TRBJ1-1; CDR3aa: ASSDDLDTEAF
v_gene: TRBV29-1; j_gene: TRBJ2-1; CDR3aa: SVDHRRDNEQF
v_gene: TRBV5-5; j_gene: TRBJ2-6; CDR3aa: ASSTRQGSLSGANVLT
v_gene: TRBV6-5; j_gene: TRBJ2-1; CDR3aa: ASSYTSGSYNEQF